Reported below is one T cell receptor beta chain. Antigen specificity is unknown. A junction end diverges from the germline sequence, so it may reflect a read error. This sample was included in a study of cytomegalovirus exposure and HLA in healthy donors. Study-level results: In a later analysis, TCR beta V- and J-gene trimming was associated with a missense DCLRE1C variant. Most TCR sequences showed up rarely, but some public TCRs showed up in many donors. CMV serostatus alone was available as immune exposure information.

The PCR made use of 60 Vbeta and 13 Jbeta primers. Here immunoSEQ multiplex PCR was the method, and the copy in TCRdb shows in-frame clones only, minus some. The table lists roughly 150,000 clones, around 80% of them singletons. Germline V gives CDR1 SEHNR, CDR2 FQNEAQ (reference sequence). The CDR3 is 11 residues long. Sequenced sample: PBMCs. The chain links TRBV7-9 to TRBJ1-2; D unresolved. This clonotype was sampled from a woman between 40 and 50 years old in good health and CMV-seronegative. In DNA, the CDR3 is TGTTCCAGCAGCTTGGGGAGCGGCTACACCTTC. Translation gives CSSSLGSGYTF.